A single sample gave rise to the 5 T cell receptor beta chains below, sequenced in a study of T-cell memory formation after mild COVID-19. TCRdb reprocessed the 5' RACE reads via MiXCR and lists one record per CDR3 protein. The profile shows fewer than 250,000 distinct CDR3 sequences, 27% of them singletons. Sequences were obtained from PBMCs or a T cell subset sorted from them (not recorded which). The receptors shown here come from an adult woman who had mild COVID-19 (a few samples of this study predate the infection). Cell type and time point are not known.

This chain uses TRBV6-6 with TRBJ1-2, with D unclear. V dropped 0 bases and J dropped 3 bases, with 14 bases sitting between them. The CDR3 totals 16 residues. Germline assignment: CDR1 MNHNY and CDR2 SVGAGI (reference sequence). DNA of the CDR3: TGTGCCAGCAGTTACTCGGCCGGGGAAGGCGACTATGGCTACACCTTC. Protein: CASSYSAGEGDYGYTF.

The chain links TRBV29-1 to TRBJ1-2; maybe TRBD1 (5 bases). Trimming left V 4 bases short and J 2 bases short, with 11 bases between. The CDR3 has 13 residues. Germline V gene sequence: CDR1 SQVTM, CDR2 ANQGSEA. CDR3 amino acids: CSVGGGTNYGYTF. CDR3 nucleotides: TGCAGCGTTGGGGGGGGGACCAACTATGGCTACACCTTC. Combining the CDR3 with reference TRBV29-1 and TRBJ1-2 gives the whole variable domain SAVISQKPSRDICQRGTSLTIQCQVDSQVTMMFWYRQQPGQSLTLIATANQGSEATYESGFVIDKFPISRPNLTFSTLTVSNMSPEDSSIYLCSVGGGTNYGYTFGSGTRLTVV.

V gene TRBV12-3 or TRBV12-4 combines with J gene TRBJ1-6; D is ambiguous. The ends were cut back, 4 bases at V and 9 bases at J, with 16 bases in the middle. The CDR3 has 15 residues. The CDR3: CASSSRGSGASPLHF. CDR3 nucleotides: TGTGCCAGCAGTTCCAGAGGCTCGGGTGCTTCACCCCTCCACTTT.

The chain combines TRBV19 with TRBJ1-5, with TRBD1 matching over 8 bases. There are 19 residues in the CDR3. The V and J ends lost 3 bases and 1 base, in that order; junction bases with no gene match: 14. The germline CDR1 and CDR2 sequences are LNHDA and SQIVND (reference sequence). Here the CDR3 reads CASSIPSRGPEESNQPQHF. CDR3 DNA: TGTGCCAGTAGTATCCCCTCCAGGGGGCCGGAGGAAAGCAATCAGCCCCAGCATTTT.

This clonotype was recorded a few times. The CDR3 sequence: CSAREPMGEQYF. In nucleotides, the CDR3 is TGCAGTGCTAGAGAACCGATGGGGGAGCAGTACTTC. This rearrangement joins TRBV20-1 to TRBJ2-7; D gene unclear. The V end lost 0 bases, the J end lost 7 bases, and 10 bases lay between the germline ends. This CDR3 is 12 amino acids long. Germline V lookup: CDR1 DFQATT, CDR2 SNEGSKA (reference sequence).